This TCR beta chain appears in the sequencing data of a study of identical twins. Study outcomes and limitations: Within monozygotic twins, out-of-frame TCR alpha sharing was underestimated by the models.

Template switching (which added a universal primer site) was used, and cDNA carried unique molecular identifiers. TCRdb used MiXCR to reprocess the 5' RACE reads, holding one entry per CDR3 protein. The table has 1.5 million to 2 million distinct CDR3 sequences, about 32% seen once; the top ten hold 0.25% to 0.3%. Note on this clonotype: Its cognate antigen is unknown.

The CDR3 loop spans 18 amino acids. The germline V gene has CDR1 MNHEY and CDR2 SVGAGI. Trimming at V came to 0 bases and at J to 4 bases, leaving 12 bases not matched to a gene. The TCR comes from a newborn girl in good health. Sequencing was performed on cord blood. V is TRBV6-5 and J is TRBJ1-2; 9 nucleotides align to TRBD1. The CDR3 region has the DNA TGTGCCAGCAGTTACTCGTGGACAGGGGTCCCCTCTGGCTATGGCTACACCTTC. It translates to CASSYSWTGVPSGYGYTF.